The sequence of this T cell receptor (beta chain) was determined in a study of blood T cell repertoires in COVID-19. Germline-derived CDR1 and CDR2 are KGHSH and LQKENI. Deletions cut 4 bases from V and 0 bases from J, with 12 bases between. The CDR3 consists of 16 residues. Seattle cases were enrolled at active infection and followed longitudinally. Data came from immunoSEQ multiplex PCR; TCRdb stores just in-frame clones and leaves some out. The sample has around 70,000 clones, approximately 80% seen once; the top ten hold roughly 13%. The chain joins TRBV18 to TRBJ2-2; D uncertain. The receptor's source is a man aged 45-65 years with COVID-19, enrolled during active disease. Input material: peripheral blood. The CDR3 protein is CASSHLPRPNTGELFF. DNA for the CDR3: TGTGCCAGCTCACACCTTCCGCGGCCGAACACCGGGGAGCTGTTTTTT.